This is a list of T cell receptor beta chains from one sample in a study of identical twins. From the 5' RACE reads, TCRdb called clonotypes with MiXCR, one entry per CDR3 protein. The sample has 690,000 or so distinct CDR3 sequences, around 8.3% seen once. The same data also went into a second study, on yellow fever vaccine responses in identical twins.

Sequencing used PBMCs. Source of these receptors: a woman under 30 in good health. CDR3s leave out the opening cysteine and the closing phenylalanine or tryptophan.

TRBJ1-4 | TRBV2 | 9 | ASSAVEKLF
TRBJ2-4 | TRBV12-3/TRBV12-4 | 10 | ASSPDKNIQY
TRBJ2-1 | TRBV4-1 | 20 | ASSQDGGDRTSGRSSYNEQF
TRBJ1-1 | TRBV7-9 | 11 | ASSLSSGLEAF
TRBJ2-1 | TRBV20-1 | 10 | SASPPASEQF
TRBJ2-3 | TRBV6-2/TRBV6-3 | 14 | ASSYQLAGGPGTQY
TRBJ2-3 | TRBV7-2 | 14 | ASSSLGGGGSDTQY
TRBJ2-5 | TRBV29-1 | 11 | SVVVSNEETQY
TRBJ2-5 | TRBV7-2 | 13 | ASSFEGESWETQY
TRBJ1-1 | TRBV7-9 | 11 | ASSLVAAVEAF
TRBJ1-2 | TRBV3-1 | 13 | ASSQERPLIYGYT
TRBJ2-5 | TRBV28 | 14 | ASSSLSPEGRATQY
TRBJ1-1 | TRBV28 | 13 | ASSPGTALHTEAF
TRBJ2-6 | TRBV6-5 | 16 | ASSYSKNWGDGANVLT
TRBJ2-7 | TRBV29-1 | 11 | SVGGTGTYEQY
TRBJ2-3 | TRBV20-1 | 14 | SARELWGPDLDTQY
TRBJ2-1 | TRBV12-3/TRBV12-4 | 13 | ASSLRGTSYDEQF
TRBJ1-1 | TRBV5-1 | 11 | ASSLKWETEAF
TRBJ2-2 | TRBV7-3 | 12 | ASSPYQRGGELF
TRBJ2-7 | TRBV29-1 | 10 | SVGGQPYEQY
TRBJ1-5 | TRBV7-8 | 14 | ASSSRQGMIYQPQH
TRBJ2-3 | TRBV6-5 | 10 | ASSPPSYTQY
TRBJ2-7 | TRBV6-2/TRBV6-3 | 13 | ASRTGYDISYEQY
TRBJ2-7 | TRBV3-1 | 10 | ASSQDLHEQY
TRBJ2-1 | TRBV12-3/TRBV12-4 | 12 | ASRLAGGNNEQF
TRBJ1-5 | TRBV5-8 | 14 | ASSFRAGGSNQPQH
TRBJ2-5 | TRBV4-3 | 12 | ASSQGTGGETQY
TRBJ1-1 | TRBV5-1 | 14 | ASSLALGLGNTEAF
TRBJ2-1 | TRBV12-3/TRBV12-4 | 10 | ASSLALGISY
TRBJ2-1 | TRBV4-3 | 15 | ASSQDRVLAELGQQF
TRBJ2-2 | TRBV4-3 | 13 | ASSQDLASTGELF
TRBJ1-3 | TRBV6-5 | 13 | ASSFDPGSGNTIY
TRBJ2-3 | TRBV15 | 13 | ATSRDQMGTDTQY
TRBJ1-3 | TRBV28 | 12 | ASSHDRTGNTIY
TRBJ1-1 | TRBV5-1 | 11 | ASSLAPTQEAF
TRBJ2-2 | TRBV12-3/TRBV12-4 | 12 | ASSPDRGDGELF
TRBJ2-7 | TRBV10-3 | 11 | AISTGHSYEQY
TRBJ2-1 | TRBV6-2/TRBV6-3 | 16 | ASSYPMGAGGVYNEQF
TRBJ2-3 | TRBV20-1 | 12 | SAPAAGNTDTQY
TRBJ2-1 | TRBV7-8 | 14 | ASSLTGAGSYNEQF
TRBJ2-3 | TRBV7-2 | 14 | ASSSTSGGPGGTQY
TRBJ2-7 | TRBV20-1 | 10 | SARTGTYEQY
TRBJ2-7 | TRBV5-5 | 13 | ASSRNEGLAYEQY
TRBJ2-2 | TRBV4-1 | 14 | ASSQDSVGGTGELF